Sequencing of this TCR beta chain was carried out in a study of T cell clones after liver transplantation. The CDR3 length is 11 residues. CDR1 DFQATT and CDR2 SNEGSKA come from the germline V gene (reference sequence). V was trimmed by 5 bases and J by 6 bases, leaving 10 bases between them. Some clones are missing from TCRdb's copy, which holds only in-frame ones; the method was immunoSEQ multiplex PCR. The table has around 75,000 clones, roughly 80% seen once. The input for sequencing was CD4+ T cells from blood, taken 48 to 50 months after liver transplant. The receptor's source is a human patient who received a liver transplant. Part of the T cell pool may stem from the graft donor. V is TRBV20-1 and J is TRBJ1-1; a possible D gene is TRBD1 (6 bases). CDR3 sequence reads: CSASGVAEAFF. CDR3 nucleotides: TGCAGTGCTTCAGGGGTCGCTGAAGCTTTCTTT.